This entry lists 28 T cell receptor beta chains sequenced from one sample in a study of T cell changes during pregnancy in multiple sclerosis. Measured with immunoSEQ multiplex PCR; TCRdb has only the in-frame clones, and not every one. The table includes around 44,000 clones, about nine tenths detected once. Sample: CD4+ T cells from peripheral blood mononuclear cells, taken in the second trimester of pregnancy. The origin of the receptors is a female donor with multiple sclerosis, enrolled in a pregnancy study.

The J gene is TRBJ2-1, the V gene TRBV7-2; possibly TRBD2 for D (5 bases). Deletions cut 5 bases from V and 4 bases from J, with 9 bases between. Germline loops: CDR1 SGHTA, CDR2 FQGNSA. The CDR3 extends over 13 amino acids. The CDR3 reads CASSMGVYNEQFF. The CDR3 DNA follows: TGTGCCAGCAGCATGGGAGTATACAATGAGCAGTTCTTC.

The CDR3: CASSRAGTSYEQYF. CDR3 DNA: TGTGCCAGCAGTCGCGCCGGGACTAGTTACGAGCAGTACTTC. The V call is TRBV27, the J call TRBJ2-7, with 8 bases that match TRBD2. CDR1 and CDR2 (germline): MNHEY, SMNVEV (reference sequence). Trimming at V came to 5 bases and at J to 4 bases, leaving 7 bases not matched to a gene. The CDR3 extends over 14 amino acids.

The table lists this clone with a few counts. In nucleotides, the CDR3 is TGCGCCAGCAGCCAAGATCTGAGAGGGGGTGGTACTGAAGCTTTCTTT. Protein: CASSQDLRGGGTEAFF. This chain uses TRBV4-3 with TRBJ1-1; TRBD1 might be the D (6 bases). The CDR3 spans 16 residues. Germline CDR1 is LGHNA and CDR2 is YSLEER. V lost 0 bases and J 5 bases, leaving 16 bases between the germline ends.

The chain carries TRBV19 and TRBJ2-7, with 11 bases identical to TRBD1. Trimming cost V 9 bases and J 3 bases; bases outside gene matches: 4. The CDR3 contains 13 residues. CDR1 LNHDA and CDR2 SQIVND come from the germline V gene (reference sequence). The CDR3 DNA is TGTGCCAGCACCGGGACAGGGGGCTACGAGCAGTACTTC. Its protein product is CASTGTGGYEQYF. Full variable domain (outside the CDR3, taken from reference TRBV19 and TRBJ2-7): DGGITQSPKYLFRKEGQNVTLSCEQNLNHDAMYWYRQDPGQGLRLIYYSQIVNDFQKGDIAEGYSVSREKKESFPLTVTSAQKNPTAFYLCASTGTGGYEQYFGPGTRLTVT.

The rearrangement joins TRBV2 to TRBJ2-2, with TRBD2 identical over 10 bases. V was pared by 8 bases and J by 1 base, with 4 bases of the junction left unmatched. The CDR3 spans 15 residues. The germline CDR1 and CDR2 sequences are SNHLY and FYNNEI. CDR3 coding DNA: TGTGCCAGCGGAAGACTAGCGGGGAACACCGGGGAGCTGTTTTTT. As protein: CASGRLAGNTGELFF.

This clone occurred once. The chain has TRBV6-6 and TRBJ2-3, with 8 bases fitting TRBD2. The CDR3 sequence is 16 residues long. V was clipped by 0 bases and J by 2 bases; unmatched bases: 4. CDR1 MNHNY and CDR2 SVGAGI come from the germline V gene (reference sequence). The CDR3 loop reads CASSYSRTSHTDTQYF. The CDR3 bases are TGTGCCAGCAGTTACTCCCGGACTAGCCACACAGATACGCAGTATTTT.

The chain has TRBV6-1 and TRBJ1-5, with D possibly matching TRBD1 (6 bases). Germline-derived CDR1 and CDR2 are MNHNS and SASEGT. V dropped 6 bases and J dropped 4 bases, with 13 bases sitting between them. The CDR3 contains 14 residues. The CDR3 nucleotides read TGTGCCAGCAGCCTCAACAGGGATAATCAGCCCCAGCATTTT. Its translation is CASSLNRDNQPQHF.

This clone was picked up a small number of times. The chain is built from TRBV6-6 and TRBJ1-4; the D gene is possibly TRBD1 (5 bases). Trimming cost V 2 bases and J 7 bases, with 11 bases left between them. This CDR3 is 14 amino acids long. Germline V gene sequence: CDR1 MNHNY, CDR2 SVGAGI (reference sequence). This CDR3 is CASSYGRVGEKLFF. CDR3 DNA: TGTGCCAGCAGTTACGGCAGGGTGGGTGAAAAACTGTTTTTT.

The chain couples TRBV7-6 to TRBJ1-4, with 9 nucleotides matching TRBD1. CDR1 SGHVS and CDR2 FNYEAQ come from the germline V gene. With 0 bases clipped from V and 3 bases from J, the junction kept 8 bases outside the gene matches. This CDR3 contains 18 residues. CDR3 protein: CASSLAGTGRAANEKLFF. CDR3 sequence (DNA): TGTGCCAGCAGCTTAGCCGGGACAGGGAGGGCCGCTAATGAAAAACTGTTTTTT.

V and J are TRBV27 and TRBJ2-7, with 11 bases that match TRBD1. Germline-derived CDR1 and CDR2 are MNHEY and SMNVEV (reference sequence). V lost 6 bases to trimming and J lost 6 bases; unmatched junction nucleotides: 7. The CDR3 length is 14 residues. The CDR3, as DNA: TGTGCCAGCAGAAGGACAGGGGGCCTAGCCGAGCAGTACTTC. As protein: CASRRTGGLAEQYF.

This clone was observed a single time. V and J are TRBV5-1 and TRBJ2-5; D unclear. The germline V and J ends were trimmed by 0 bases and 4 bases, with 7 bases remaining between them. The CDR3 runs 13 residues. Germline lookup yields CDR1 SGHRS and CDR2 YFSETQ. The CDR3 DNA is TGCGCCAGCAGCTTGGACAGTATAGAGACCCAGTACTTC. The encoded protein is CASSLDSIETQYF. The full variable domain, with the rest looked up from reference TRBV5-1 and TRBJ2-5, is KAGVTQTPRYLIKTRGQQVTLSCSPISGHRSVSWYQQTPGQGLQFLFEYFSETQRNKGNFPGRFSGRQFSNSRSEMNVSTLELGDSALYLCASSLDSIETQYFGPGTRLLVL.

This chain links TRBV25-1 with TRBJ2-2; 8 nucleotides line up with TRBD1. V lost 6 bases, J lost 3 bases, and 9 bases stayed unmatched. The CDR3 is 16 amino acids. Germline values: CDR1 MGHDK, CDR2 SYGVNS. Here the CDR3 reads CASSQGRTGHTGELFF. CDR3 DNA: TGTGCCAGCAGCCAGGGAAGGACAGGGCACACCGGGGAGCTGTTTTTT.

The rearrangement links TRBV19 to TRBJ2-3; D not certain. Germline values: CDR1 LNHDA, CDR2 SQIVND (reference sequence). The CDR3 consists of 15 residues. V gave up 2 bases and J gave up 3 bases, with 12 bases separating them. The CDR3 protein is CASSINNPVTDTQYF. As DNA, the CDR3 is TGTGCCAGTAGTATAAACAACCCCGTAACAGATACGCAGTATTTT.

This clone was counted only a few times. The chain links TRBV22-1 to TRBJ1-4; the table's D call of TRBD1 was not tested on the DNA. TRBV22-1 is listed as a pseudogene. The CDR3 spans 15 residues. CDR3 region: CPGRTKGEAHEKLFF. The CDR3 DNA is TGTCCTGGGAGAACTAAGGGGGAAGCTCATGAAAAACTGTTTTTT.

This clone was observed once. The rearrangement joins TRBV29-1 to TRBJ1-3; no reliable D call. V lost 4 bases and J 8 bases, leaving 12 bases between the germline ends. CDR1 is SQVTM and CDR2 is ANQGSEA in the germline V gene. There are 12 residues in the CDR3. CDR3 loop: CSVVGHGDTIYF. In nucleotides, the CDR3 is TGCAGCGTTGTTGGGCACGGGGACACCATATATTTT.

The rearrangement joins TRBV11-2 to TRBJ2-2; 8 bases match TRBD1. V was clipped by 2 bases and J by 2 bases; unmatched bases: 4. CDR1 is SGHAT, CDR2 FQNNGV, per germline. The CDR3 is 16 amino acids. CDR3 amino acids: CASSLSGQGNTGELFF. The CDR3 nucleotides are TGTGCCAGCAGCTTAAGTGGACAGGGTAACACCGGGGAGCTGTTTTTT.

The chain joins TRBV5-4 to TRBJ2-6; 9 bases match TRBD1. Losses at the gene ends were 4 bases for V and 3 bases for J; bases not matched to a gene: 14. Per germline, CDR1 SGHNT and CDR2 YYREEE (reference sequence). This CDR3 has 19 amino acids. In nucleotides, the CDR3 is TGTGCCAGCAGCCCTACTCCACTACAGGGGGCGCTTGGGGCCAACGTCCTGACTTTC. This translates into CASSPTPLQGALGANVLTF. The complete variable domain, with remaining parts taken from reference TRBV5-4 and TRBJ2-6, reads ETGVTQSPTHLIKTRGQQVTLRCSSQSGHNTVSWYQQALGQGPQFIFQYYREEENGRGNFPPRFSGLQFPNYSSELNVNALELDDSALYLCASSPTPLQGALGANVLTFGAGSRLTVL.

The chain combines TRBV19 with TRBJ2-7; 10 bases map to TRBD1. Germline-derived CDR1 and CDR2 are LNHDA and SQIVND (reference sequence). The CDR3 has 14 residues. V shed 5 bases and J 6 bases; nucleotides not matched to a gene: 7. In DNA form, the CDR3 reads TGTGCCAGTAGTGCCGGGACAGGGGTAATCGAGCAGTACTTC. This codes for CASSAGTGVIEQYF.

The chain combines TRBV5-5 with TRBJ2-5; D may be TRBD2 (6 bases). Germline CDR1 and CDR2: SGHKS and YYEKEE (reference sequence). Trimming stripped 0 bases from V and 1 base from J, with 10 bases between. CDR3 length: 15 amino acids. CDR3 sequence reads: CASSLASTSQETQYF. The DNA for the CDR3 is TGTGCCAGCAGCTTGGCGTCGACTAGCCAAGAGACCCAGTACTTC.

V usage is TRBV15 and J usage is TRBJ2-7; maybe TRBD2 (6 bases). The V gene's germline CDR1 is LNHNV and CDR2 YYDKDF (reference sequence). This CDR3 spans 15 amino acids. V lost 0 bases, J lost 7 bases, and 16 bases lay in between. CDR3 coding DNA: TGTGCCACCAGCAGAGACGGGACGCGAAGCGGGGAGCAGTACTTC. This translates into CATSRDGTRSGEQYF.

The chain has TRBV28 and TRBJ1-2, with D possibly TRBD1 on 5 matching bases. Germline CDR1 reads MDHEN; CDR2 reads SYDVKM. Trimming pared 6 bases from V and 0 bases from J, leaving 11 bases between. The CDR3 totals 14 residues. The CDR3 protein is CASSQGPTNYGYTF. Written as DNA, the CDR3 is TGTGCCAGCAGCCAGGGCCCAACTAACTATGGCTACACCTTC.

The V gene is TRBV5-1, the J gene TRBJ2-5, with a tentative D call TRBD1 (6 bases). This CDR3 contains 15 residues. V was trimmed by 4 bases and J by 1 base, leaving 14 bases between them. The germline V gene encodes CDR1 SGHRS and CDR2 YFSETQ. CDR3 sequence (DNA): TGCGCCAGCAGCGTAACGACAGGACCCCAAGAGACCCAGTACTTC. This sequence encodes CASSVTTGPQETQYF. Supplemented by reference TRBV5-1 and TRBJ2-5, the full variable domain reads KAGVTQTPRYLIKTRGQQVTLSCSPISGHRSVSWYQQTPGQGLQFLFEYFSETQRNKGNFPGRFSGRQFSNSRSEMNVSTLELGDSALYLCASSVTTGPQETQYFGPGTRLLVL.

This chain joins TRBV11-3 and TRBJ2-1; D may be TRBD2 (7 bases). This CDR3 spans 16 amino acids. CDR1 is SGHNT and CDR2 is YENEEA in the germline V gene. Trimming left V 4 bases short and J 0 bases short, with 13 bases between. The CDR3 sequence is CASSSGGGSSYNEQFF. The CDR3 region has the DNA TGTGCCAGCAGCTCTGGGGGCGGGAGCTCCTACAATGAGCAGTTCTTC. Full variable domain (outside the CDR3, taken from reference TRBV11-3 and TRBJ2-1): EAGVVQSPRYKIIEKKQPVAFWCNPISGHNTLYWYLQNLGQGPELLIRYENEEAVDDSQLPKDRFSAERLKGVDSTLKIQPAELGDSAVYLCASSSGGGSSYNEQFFGPGTRLTVL.

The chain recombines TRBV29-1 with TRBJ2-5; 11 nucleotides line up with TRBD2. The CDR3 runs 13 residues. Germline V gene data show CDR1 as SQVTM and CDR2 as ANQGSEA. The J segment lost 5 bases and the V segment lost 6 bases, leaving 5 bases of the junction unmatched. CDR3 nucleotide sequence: TGCAGCGTCCGCGGACTAGCGGGCGAGACCCAGTACTTC. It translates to CSVRGLAGETQYF.

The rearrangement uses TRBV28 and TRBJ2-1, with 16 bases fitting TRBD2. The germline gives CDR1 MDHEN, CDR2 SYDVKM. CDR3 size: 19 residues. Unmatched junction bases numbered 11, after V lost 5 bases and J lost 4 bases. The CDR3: CASSRRVGLAGGVYNEQFF. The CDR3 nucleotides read TGTGCCAGCAGTCGTCGTGTGGGACTAGCGGGGGGGGTTTACAATGAGCAGTTCTTC. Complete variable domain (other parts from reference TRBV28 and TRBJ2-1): DVKVTQSSRYLVKRTGEKVFLECVQDMDHENMFWYRQDPGLGLRLIYFSYDVKMKEKGDIPEGYSVSREKKERFSLILESASTNQTSMYLCASSRRVGLAGGVYNEQFFGPGTRLTVL.

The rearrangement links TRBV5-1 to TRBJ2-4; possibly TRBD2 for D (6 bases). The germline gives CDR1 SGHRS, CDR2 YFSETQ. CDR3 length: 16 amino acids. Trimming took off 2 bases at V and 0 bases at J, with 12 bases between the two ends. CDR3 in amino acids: CASSLLAAQAKNIQYF. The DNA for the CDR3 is TGCGCCAGCAGCTTACTAGCCGCCCAAGCCAAAAACATTCAGTACTTC. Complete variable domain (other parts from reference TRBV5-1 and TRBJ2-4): KAGVTQTPRYLIKTRGQQVTLSCSPISGHRSVSWYQQTPGQGLQFLFEYFSETQRNKGNFPGRFSGRQFSNSRSEMNVSTLELGDSALYLCASSLLAAQAKNIQYFGAGTRLSVL.

CDR3 nucleotide sequence: TGTGCCTGGAGTCGTTGGGGGGGACCTATGAACACTGAAGCTTTCTTT. This gives the protein CAWSRWGGPMNTEAFF. J is TRBJ1-1 and V is TRBV30, with TRBD1 as a possible D gene (5 bases). V was shortened by 2 bases and J by 0 bases, with 16 bases between the two germline ends. CDR3 size: 16 residues. CDR1 is GTSNPN and CDR2 is SVGIG in the germline V gene (reference sequence).

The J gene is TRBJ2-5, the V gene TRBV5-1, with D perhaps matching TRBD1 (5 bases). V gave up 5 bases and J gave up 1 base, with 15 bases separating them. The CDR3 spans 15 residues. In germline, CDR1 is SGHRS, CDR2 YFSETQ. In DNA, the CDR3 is TGCGCCAGCAGAAAGACAGTTTACGGCCAAGAGACCCAGTACTTC. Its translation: CASRKTVYGQETQYF. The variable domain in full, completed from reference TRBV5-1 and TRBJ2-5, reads KAGVTQTPRYLIKTRGQQVTLSCSPISGHRSVSWYQQTPGQGLQFLFEYFSETQRNKGNFPGRFSGRQFSNSRSEMNVSTLELGDSALYLCASRKTVYGQETQYFGPGTRLLVL.